The next 2 T cell receptor beta chains were all read from a single sample in a study of blood T cell repertoires in COVID-19. Assay: immunoSEQ multiplex PCR; the TCRdb copy retains only in-frame clones and omits some. The table includes around 300,000 clones, approximately 86% detected once. The specimen was peripheral blood. The origin of the receptors is a woman between 65 and 79 years old with COVID-19, enrolled during active disease.

The V call is TRBV5-1, the J call TRBJ1-2, with 10 bases matching TRBD1. The CDR3 is 13 residues long. V lost 2 bases and J lost 7; bases outside the gene matches: 2. The germline gives CDR1 SGHRS, CDR2 YFSETQ. CDR3 region: CASSLGQGVGYTF. The CDR3 region has the DNA TGCGCCAGCAGCTTAGGACAGGGGGTTGGCTACACCTTC.

This clone was seen once. V usage is TRBV6-2 or TRBV6-3 and J usage is TRBJ2-7; tentative D call: TRBD1 (6 bases). Germline CDR1 is MNHEY and CDR2 is SVGEGT. The CDR3 spans 12 residues. Trimming left V 5 bases short and J 4 bases short, with 9 bases between. The DNA for the CDR3 is TGTGCCAGCAGTGAGGGGGAGTACGAGCAGTACTTC. Its protein product is CASSEGEYEQYF.